This T cell receptor beta chain originates from a study of CD8 T cells in Susac syndrome. V lost 3 bases and J lost 1, with 9 bases in between. CDR1 is KGHSH and CDR2 is LQKENI in the germline V gene. The CDR3 extends over 14 amino acids. Reverse transcription of roughly 0.5 to 1 ug RNA was performed with random hexamers. Via MiXCR, TCRdb re-called the immunoSEQ multiplex PCR reads, giving one row per CDR3 protein. The sample shows some 260,000 distinct CDR3 sequences, around 95% of them seen only once. This clonotype was seen a handful of times. The multiple sclerosis control group consisted of treatment-naive patients whose relapsing-remitting disease, which was either stable or active, fulfilled revised McDonald criteria.

The chain has TRBV18 and TRBJ1-1; D possibly corresponds to TRBD1 (6 bases). The clonotype originates from a human donor with multiple sclerosis. Sequencing was performed on CD4+ T cells from PBMCs. CDR3 bases: TGTGCCAGCTCACCTCAGGGGCAGAACACTGAAGCTTTCTTT. Protein: CASSPQGQNTEAFF.